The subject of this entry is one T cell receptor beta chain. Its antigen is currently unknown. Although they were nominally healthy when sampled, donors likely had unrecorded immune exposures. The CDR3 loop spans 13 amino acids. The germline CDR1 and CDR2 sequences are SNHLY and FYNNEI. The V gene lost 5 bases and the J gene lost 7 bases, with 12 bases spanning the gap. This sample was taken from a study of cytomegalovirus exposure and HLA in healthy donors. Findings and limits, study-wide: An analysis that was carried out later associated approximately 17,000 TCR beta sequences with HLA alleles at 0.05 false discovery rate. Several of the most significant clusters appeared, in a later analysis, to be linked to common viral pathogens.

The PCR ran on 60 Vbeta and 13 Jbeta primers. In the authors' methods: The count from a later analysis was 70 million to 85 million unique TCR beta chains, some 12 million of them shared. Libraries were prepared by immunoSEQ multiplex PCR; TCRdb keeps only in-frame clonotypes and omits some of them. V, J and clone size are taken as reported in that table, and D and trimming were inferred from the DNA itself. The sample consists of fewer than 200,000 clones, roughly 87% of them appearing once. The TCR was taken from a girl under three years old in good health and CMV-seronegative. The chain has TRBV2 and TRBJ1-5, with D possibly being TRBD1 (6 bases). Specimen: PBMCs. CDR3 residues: CASSMGGRQPQHF. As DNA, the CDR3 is TGTGCCAGCAGTATGGGGGGGCGCCAGCCCCAGCATTTT.